This T cell receptor (beta chain) was identified during a study of T cell repertoires in cytomegalovirus infection. As for the study in general: Public TCR beta signatures provided an indication of both CMV infection and a matching HLA type. Regarding the study as a whole: The study identified carriers of CMV plus the relevant HLA from cumulative public TCR beta family frequency. It was HLA-C-restricted CMV-specific TCR beta clonotypes that dominated the response ex vivo.

Points on this clonotype: Antigen specificity is unknown.

The germline CDR1 and CDR2 sequences are SEHNR and FQNEAQ (reference sequence). V was pared by 5 bases and J by 6 bases, with 8 bases of the junction left unmatched. The CDR3 is made up of 16 amino acids. TCRdb reprocessed the reads via MiXCR and lists one record per CDR3 protein. The sample has some 230,000 distinct CDR3 sequences; roughly 22% are singletons. The specimen was CD8+ T cells from PBMCs. This TCR was recovered from a human donor in good health (CMV status not recorded). Some clones in this sample may be carry-over from other donors' samples. The rearrangement uses TRBV7-9 and TRBJ2-5; 14 bases are shared with TRBD2. DNA for the CDR3: TGTGCCAGCAGCCCCTGGACTAGCGGGGGGCCCAAGACCCAGTACTTC. Translating it yields CASSPWTSGGPKTQYF.